This T cell receptor beta chain was obtained from a study of OX40 agonist ivuxolimab in advanced cancers. Study-level information: Patients were treated with ivuxolimab, an agonistic anti-OX40 (CD134) antibody. Study-level points and caveats: The expanded peripheral T cells' antigen specificity was not determined. CD8+ T cells were the subset that, on average, had more expanded clones than CD4+.

Baseline, cycle 4 day 1, and cycle 7 day 1 were the blood sampling points. The germline V gene encodes CDR1 MNHEY and CDR2 SVGAGI. CDR3 length: 16 residues. The germline V and J ends were trimmed by 4 bases and 2 bases, with 12 bases remaining between them. Notes on this clone: As yet, its antigen is unknown.

Clones were sequenced by immunoSEQ multiplex PCR, and TCRdb holds only the in-frame ones, with some missing. The table shows some 100,000 clones, with roughly 80% occurring only once. The source of this sequence is an adult with an advanced solid tumor such as melanoma, head and neck, liver or kidney cancer. The starting material was CD4+ or CD8+ T cells sorted from blood, obtained in a trial of the OX40 agonist ivuxolimab. The chain uses TRBV6-5 and TRBJ1-6; TRBD1 might be the D (5 bases). The CDR3 loop reads CASSSSRATYNSPLHF. The CDR3 DNA reads as TGTGCCAGCAGTTCGAGCAGGGCAACCTATAATTCACCCCTCCACTTT.